These 26 T cell receptor beta chains came from one sample sequenced in a study of blood T cells in healthy people across ages. PCR was performed a second time for roughly 7 to 11 cycles using a sample-barcoded 5' primer and a J-beta primer mix. One entry per CDR3 protein results from TCRdb running MiXCR on the 5' RACE reads. The data contain hundreds of thousands of distinct CDR3 sequences, under 40% of them seen just once; the ten biggest clones take up 10% to 15%. Specimen: blood. The receptor set was obtained from a man aged 18-30 years in good health.

The chain employs TRBV2 and TRBJ1-5; tentatively, D is TRBD1 (6 bases). Trimming took off 10 bases at V and 2 bases at J, with 18 bases between the two ends. CDR3 length equals 15 residues. CDR1 is SNHLY and CDR2 is FYNNEI in the germline V gene. CDR3 protein: CATQRKQGRNQPQHF. The CDR3 nucleotides read TGTGCCACCCAACGGAAACAGGGTCGCAATCAGCCCCAGCATTTT.

J is TRBJ2-5 and V is TRBV20-1; D not resolved. CDR1 is DFQATT, CDR2 SNEGSKA, per germline (reference sequence). V lost 4 bases to trimming and J lost 5 bases, with 11 bases between them. This CDR3 has 12 residues. The CDR3 DNA reads TGCAGTGCTACCAGAACTCGGGAGACCCAGTACTTC. As protein: CSATRTRETQYF.

This sequence joins TRBV6-1 and TRBJ2-7; 7 bases line up with TRBD2. CDR1 and CDR2 from the germline V gene are MNHNS and SASEGT. V shed 6 bases and J 0 bases; nucleotides not matched to a gene: 8. The CDR3 is made up of 15 amino acids. CDR3 region: CASRRGSSGSYEQYF. The DNA of the CDR3 is TGTGCCAGCAGAAGAGGGTCTAGCGGCTCCTACGAGCAGTACTTC.

This chain joins TRBV29-1 and TRBJ2-3; 7 bases are shared with TRBD2. V was clipped by 8 bases and J by 5 bases; unmatched bases: 10. The length of the CDR3 is 13 residues. CDR1 is SQVTM, CDR2 ANQGSEA, per germline. The CDR3: CSLRGGVGDTQYF. The CDR3 coding sequence is TGCAGCCTTAGGGGAGGGGTCGGAGATACGCAGTATTTT.

There are a few counts of this clonotype. The chain uses TRBV5-6 and TRBJ2-5, with 7 bases matching TRBD2. Germline loops: CDR1 SGHDT, CDR2 YYEEEE. The ends lost 4 bases at V and 3 bases at J; junction bases unmatched: 9. The CDR3 runs to 15 residues. CDR3 protein: CASSPEGGDKETQYF. CDR3 bases: TGTGCCAGCAGCCCGGAGGGAGGGGATAAAGAGACCCAGTACTTC.

This clonotype appeared a few times. The V gene is TRBV9, the J gene TRBJ2-1; D possibly corresponds to TRBD1 (5 bases). The end of the DNA fits TRBJ2-7 better, so the J call may be wrong. Germline CDR1 and CDR2: SGDLS and YYNGEE. There are 17 residues in the CDR3. CDR3 coding DNA: TGTGCCAGCAGCCCCTTCCAGAGACAGCGTACAAACAATGAGCAGTACTTC. It translates to CASSPFQRQRTNNEQYF.

The rearrangement links TRBV28 to TRBJ2-7, with D perhaps TRBD2 (6 bases). The CDR3 runs 16 residues. Germline lookup yields CDR1 MDHEN and CDR2 SYDVKM. V dropped 6 bases and J dropped 3 bases, with 21 bases sitting between them. The CDR3 nucleotides read TGTGCCAGCAGCGTTGGAGGAGGGCTGCGAGGCTACGAGCAGTACTTC. Its protein product is CASSVGGGLRGYEQYF.

The chain recombines TRBV29-1 with TRBJ2-7; TRBD2 matches at 7 bases. V gave up 3 bases and J gave up 5 bases; unmatched junction bases: 7. CDR3 length: 13 residues. Per the germline V gene, CDR1 is SQVTM and CDR2 is ANQGSEA. This chain's CDR3 is CSVDGEGYNEQYF. The CDR3 bases are TGCAGCGTTGATGGGGAGGGGTACAACGAGCAGTACTTC.

The CDR3 here is CASVGGKGAIEAFF. The CDR3 DNA reads TGTGCCAGCGTTGGCGGGAAGGGGGCTATTGAAGCTTTCTTT. The chain combines TRBV14 with TRBJ1-1; 7 nucleotides line up with TRBD1. Germline CDR1 is SGHDN and CDR2 is FVKESK. CDR3 size: 14 residues. Losses at the gene ends were 8 bases for V and 7 bases for J; bases not matched to a gene: 13.

This clonotype was detected many times. V usage is TRBV12-3 or TRBV12-4 and J usage is TRBJ1-2, with TRBD1 matching over 12 bases. This CDR3 is built from 15 residues. V lost 8 bases, J lost 7 bases, and 11 bases stayed unmatched. Written as DNA, the CDR3 is TGTGCCAGCCTACCCCCGGGACAGGGGGCATTTGGCTACACCTTC. This encodes CASLPPGQGAFGYTF.

This clonotype was observed a handful of times. The genes are TRBV6-6 and TRBJ1-2; tentatively, D is TRBD1 (6 bases). The CDR3 runs to 18 residues. Looked up from germline, CDR1 is MNHNY and CDR2 is SVGAGI (reference sequence). Trimming stripped 0 bases from V and 4 bases from J, with 21 bases between. The CDR3 DNA sequence: TGTGCCAGCAGTTACTCTACCGGGACACACTCTCCCCCCTATGGCTACACCTTC. It is translated as CASSYSTGTHSPPYGYTF.

The chain links TRBV12-3 or TRBV12-4 to TRBJ2-1; 8 nucleotides match TRBD2. The DNA end is more similar to TRBJ2-7, so the J call may be wrong. The CDR3 length is 15 residues. For the CDR3, the DNA is TGTGCCAGCAGGGCTAGCGGGTCGAACTACAATGAGCAGTACTTC. It specifies CASRASGSNYNEQYF.

V and J are TRBV4-3 and TRBJ2-1, with a possible D match to TRBD2 (5 bases). The closer fit of TRBJ2-7 to the DNA end suggests the J call may be wrong. In germline, CDR1 is LGHNA, CDR2 YSLEER. The length of the CDR3 is 15 residues. CDR3 sequence (DNA): TGCGCCAGCAGCCAGGGTGGGAGCTCCTACAATGAGCAGTACTTC. Translated: CASSQGGSSYNEQYF.

This clonotype was picked up a small number of times. The DNA for the CDR3 is TGTGCCAGCACGGGACCGCGACAAGAGACCCAGTACTTC. Translated: CASTGPRQETQYF. The V gene is TRBV6-6, the J gene TRBJ2-5; D assignment may be TRBD1 or TRBD2 (5 bases each). CDR1 MNHNY and CDR2 SVGAGI come from the germline V gene (reference sequence). This CDR3 spans 13 amino acids. Trimming removed 7 bases from V and 2 bases from J, with 11 bases in between.

This sequence joins TRBV11-2 and TRBJ2-7, with TRBD1 matching over 7 bases. V gave up 5 bases and J gave up 0 bases; unmatched junction bases: 10. The CDR3 is 16 amino acids. CDR1 SGHAT and CDR2 FQNNGV come from the germline V gene. The CDR3: CASSKPGTVPSYEQYF. CDR3 bases: TGTGCCAGCAGCAAACCTGGGACAGTGCCCTCCTACGAGCAGTACTTC.

Concerning this clonotype: A read error is possible here, since a much larger clone lies one base away. The chain couples TRBV12-3 or TRBV12-4 to TRBJ2-3; a possible D gene is TRBD2 (6 bases). With 2 bases removed from V and 4 bases from J, the gap between germline ends came to 13 bases. The CDR3 contains 15 residues. The CDR3 sequence is CASSLIRGTSDTQYF. The DNA for the CDR3 is TGTGCCAGCAGTTTAATCCGGGGGACCTCAGATACGCAGTATTTT.

CDR3 amino acids: CASSVGGFTEAFF. For the CDR3, the DNA is TGTGCCAGCAGTGTTGGGGGTTTCACTGAAGCTTTCTTT. This chain uses TRBV2 with TRBJ1-1; D may be TRBD1 (5 bases). The CDR3 runs 13 residues. The V and J ends lost 4 bases and 4 bases respectively, with 10 bases between them. Looked up from germline, CDR1 is SNHLY and CDR2 is FYNNEI.

This clonotype was seen many times. This chain connects TRBV7-2 to TRBJ2-3; D is ambiguous. Germline V lookup: CDR1 SGHTA, CDR2 FQGNSA. The CDR3 sequence is 15 residues long. V dropped 7 bases and J dropped 4 bases, with 18 bases sitting between them. CDR3 in DNA: TGTGCCAGCACCCGGTGGGCTAATCCCCCAGATACGCAGTATTTT. Residues: CASTRWANPPDTQYF.

This clonotype occurred many times. The chain carries TRBV7-2 and TRBJ2-1; 7 nucleotides agree with TRBD1. Germline V gene data show CDR1 as SGHTA and CDR2 as FQGNSA. V lost 5 bases, J lost 0 bases, and 7 bases stayed unmatched. CDR3 length: 16 amino acids. In DNA, the CDR3 is TGTGCCAGCAGCGCCTGGACAGGCTACTCCTACAATGAGCAGTTCTTC. Translating it yields CASSAWTGYSYNEQFF.

V is TRBV10-3 and J is TRBJ2-5; 13 nucleotides align to TRBD2. V shed 6 bases and J 1 base; nucleotides not matched to a gene: 8. The CDR3 totals 17 residues. Germline V lookup: CDR1 ENHRY, CDR2 SYGVKD. The CDR3 reads CAIRQPGTSGTQETQYF. CDR3 nucleotides: TGTGCCATCAGGCAGCCCGGGACTAGCGGGACCCAAGAGACCCAGTACTTC.

On this clonotype itself: A read error may produce the germline difference seen at one junction end. The V call is TRBV20-1, the J call TRBJ1-1; D not certain. This CDR3 has 12 residues. Germline V lookup: CDR1 DFQATT, CDR2 SNEGSKA (reference sequence). In DNA, the CDR3 is TGCAGTACTAGGTCCATGAACACTGAAGCTTTCTTT. This encodes CSTRSMNTEAFF.

Comments on this clonotype: One base away lies a much larger clone, so this may be a sequencing read error. This chain joins TRBV28 and TRBJ2-1, with D possibly matching TRBD1 (6 bases). Germline V gives CDR1 MDHEN, CDR2 SYDVKM. The CDR3 loop spans 14 amino acids. Trimming removed 10 bases from V and 0 bases from J, with 13 bases in between. For the CDR3, the DNA is TGTGCCAACACCAGGGGCCTCTCCTACAATGAGCAGTTCTTC. The encoded protein is CANTRGLSYNEQFF.

This clonotype was found a few times. The V gene is TRBV20-1, the J gene TRBJ1-5, with 9 bases aligning to TRBD1. Germline-derived CDR1 and CDR2 are DFQATT and SNEGSKA (reference sequence). Unmatched junction bases numbered 13, after V lost 6 bases and J lost 4 bases. The CDR3 runs to 16 residues. The DNA of the CDR3 is TGCAGTGCACATTCGCCAGGACAGGGGATTAATCAGCCCCAGCATTTT. Amino acid sequence: CSAHSPGQGINQPQHF.

The chain combines TRBV7-6 with TRBJ1-1; D might be TRBD1 (6 bases). Trimming took off 5 bases at V and 1 base at J, with 14 bases between the two ends. The CDR3 is made up of 15 amino acids. The V gene's germline CDR1 is SGHVS and CDR2 FNYEAQ. The CDR3 DNA sequence: TGTGCCAGCAGCGGACTAGGGGGAAAGAACACTGAAGCTTTCTTT. Its translation is CASSGLGGKNTEAFF.

The V and J genes are TRBV3-1 and TRBJ2-1, with D possibly being TRBD1 (5 bases). The CDR3 consists of 15 residues. V shed 1 base and J shed 8 bases, with 15 bases lying between them. The germline CDR1 and CDR2 sequences are LGHDT and YNNKEL (reference sequence). CDR3 sequence reads: CASSQGTTLGHEQFF. The CDR3, as DNA: TGTGCCAGCAGCCAAGGGACAACTCTCGGCCATGAGCAGTTCTTC.

The J gene is TRBJ2-3, the V gene TRBV2, with D perhaps TRBD2 (5 bases). Trimming removed 3 bases at V and 5 bases at J, with 9 bases between. The germline gives CDR1 SNHLY, CDR2 FYNNEI. The CDR3 is made up of 13 amino acids. Here the CDR3 DNA reads TGTGCCAGCAGTGAGGTAGCGCGAGATACGCAGTATTTT. Its protein is CASSEVARDTQYF.